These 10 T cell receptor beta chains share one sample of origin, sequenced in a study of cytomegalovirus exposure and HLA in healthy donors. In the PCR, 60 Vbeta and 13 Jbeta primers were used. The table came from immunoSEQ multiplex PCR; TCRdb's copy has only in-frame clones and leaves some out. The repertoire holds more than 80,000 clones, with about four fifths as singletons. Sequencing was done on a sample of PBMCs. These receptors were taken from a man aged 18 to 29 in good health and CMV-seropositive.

This chain's CDR3 is CASSPLSGRDYEQYF. In DNA form, the CDR3 reads TGTGCCAGCAGCCCCCTAAGCGGGAGGGACTACGAGCAGTACTTC. This rearrangement joins TRBV9 to TRBJ2-7, with TRBD2 matching over 10 bases. Germline CDR1 reads SGDLS; CDR2 reads YYNGEE. There are 15 residues in the CDR3. Trimming cost V 4 bases and J 3 bases; bases outside gene matches: 7.

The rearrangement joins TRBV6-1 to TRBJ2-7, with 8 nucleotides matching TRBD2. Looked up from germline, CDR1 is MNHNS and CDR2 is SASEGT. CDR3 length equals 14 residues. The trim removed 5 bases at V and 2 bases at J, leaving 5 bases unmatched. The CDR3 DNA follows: TGTGCCAGCAGTCAGTTAGCGGGGCCCTACGAGCAGTACTTC. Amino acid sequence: CASSQLAGPYEQYF.

The CDR3 region has the DNA TGTGCCAGCTCGAGGACCCTCGGGGAGACTGAAGCTTTCTTT. Its protein product is CASSRTLGETEAFF. The gene calls are TRBV18 and TRBJ1-1, with D uncertain. CDR1 and CDR2 from the germline V gene are KGHSH and LQKENI. Trimming removed 6 bases from V and 5 bases from J, with 16 bases in between. This CDR3 has 14 amino acids. Filled out from reference TRBV18 and TRBJ1-1, the complete variable domain reads NAGVMQNPRHLVRRRGQEARLRCSPMKGHSHVYWYRQLPEEGLKFMVYLQKENIIDESGMPKERFSAEFPKEGPSILRIQQVVRGDSAAYFCASSRTLGETEAFFGQGTRLTVV.

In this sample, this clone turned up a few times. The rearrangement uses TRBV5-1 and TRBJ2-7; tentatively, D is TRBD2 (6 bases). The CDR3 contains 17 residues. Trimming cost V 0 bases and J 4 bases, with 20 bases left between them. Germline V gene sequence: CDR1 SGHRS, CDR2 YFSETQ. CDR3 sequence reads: CASSLAGGGSLDYEQYF. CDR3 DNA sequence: TGCGCCAGCAGCTTGGCCGGGGGAGGAAGCCTCGATTACGAGCAGTACTTC.

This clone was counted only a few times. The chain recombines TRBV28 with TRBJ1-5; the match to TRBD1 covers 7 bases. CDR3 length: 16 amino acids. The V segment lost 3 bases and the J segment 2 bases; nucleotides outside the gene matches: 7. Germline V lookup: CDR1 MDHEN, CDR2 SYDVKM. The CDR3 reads CASSFYRGLGNQPQHF. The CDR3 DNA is TGTGCCAGCAGTTTTTACAGGGGACTGGGCAATCAGCCCCAGCATTTT.

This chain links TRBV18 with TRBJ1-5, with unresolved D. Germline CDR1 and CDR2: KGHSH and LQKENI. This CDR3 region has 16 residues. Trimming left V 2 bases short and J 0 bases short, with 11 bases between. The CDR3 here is CASSPSGRISNQPQHF. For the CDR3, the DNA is TGTGCCAGCTCACCATCAGGAAGGATTAGCAATCAGCCCCAGCATTTT. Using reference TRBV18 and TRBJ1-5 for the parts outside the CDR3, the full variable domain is NAGVMQNPRHLVRRRGQEARLRCSPMKGHSHVYWYRQLPEEGLKFMVYLQKENIIDESGMPKERFSAEFPKEGPSILRIQQVVRGDSAAYFCASSPSGRISNQPQHFGDGTRLSIL.

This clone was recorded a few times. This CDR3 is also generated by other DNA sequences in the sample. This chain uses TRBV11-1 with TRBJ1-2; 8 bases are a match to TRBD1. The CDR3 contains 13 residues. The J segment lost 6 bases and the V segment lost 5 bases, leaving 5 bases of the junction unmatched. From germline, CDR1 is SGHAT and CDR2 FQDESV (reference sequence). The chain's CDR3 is CASSPDRVDGYTF. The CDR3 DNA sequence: TGTGCCAGCAGCCCGGACAGGGTCGATGGCTACACCTTC. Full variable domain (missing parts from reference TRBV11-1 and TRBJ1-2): EAEVAQSPRYKITEKSQAVAFWCDPISGHATLYWYRQILGQGPELLVQFQDESVVDDSQLPKDRFSAERLKGVDSTLKIQPAELGDSAMYLCASSPDRVDGYTFGSGTRLTVV.

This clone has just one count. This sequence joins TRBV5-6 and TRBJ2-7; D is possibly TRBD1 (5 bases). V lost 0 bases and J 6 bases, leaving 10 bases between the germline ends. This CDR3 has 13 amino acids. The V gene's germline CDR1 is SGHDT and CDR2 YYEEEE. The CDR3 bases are TGTGCCAGCAGCTTGGACAGGACGGGCGAGCAGTACTTC. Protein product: CASSLDRTGEQYF. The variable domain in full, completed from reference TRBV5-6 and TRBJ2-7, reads DAGVTQSPTHLIKTRGQQVTLRCSPKSGHDTVSWYQQALGQGPQFIFQYYEEEERQRGNFPDRFSGHQFPNYSSELNVNALLLGDSALYLCASSLDRTGEQYFGPGTRLTVT.

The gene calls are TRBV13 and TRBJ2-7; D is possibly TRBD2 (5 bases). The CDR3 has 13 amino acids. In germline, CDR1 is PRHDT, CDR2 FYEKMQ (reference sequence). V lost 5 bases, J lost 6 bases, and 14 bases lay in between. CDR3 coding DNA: TGTGCCAGCAGCGCCTCCCGAGGGCTCGAGCAGTACTTC. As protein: CASSASRGLEQYF.

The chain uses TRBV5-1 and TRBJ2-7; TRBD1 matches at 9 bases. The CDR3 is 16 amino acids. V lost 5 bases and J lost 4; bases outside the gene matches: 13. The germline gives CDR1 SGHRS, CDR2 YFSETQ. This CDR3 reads CASRYHRDRDRYEQYF. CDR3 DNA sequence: TGCGCCAGCAGGTATCATAGGGACAGGGACCGGTACGAGCAGTACTTC.